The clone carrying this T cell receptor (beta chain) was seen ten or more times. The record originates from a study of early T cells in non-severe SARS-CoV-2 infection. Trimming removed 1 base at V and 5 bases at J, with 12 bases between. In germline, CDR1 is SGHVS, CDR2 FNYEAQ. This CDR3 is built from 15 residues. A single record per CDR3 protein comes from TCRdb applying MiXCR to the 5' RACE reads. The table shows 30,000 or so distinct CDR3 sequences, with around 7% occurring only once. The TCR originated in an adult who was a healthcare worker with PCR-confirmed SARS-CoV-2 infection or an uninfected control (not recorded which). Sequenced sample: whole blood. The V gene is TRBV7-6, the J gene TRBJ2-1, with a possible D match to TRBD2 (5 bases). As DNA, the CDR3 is TGTGCCAGCAGCTTAGTAAGCGGTACGGACAATGAGCAGTTCTTC. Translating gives CASSLVSGTDNEQFF.